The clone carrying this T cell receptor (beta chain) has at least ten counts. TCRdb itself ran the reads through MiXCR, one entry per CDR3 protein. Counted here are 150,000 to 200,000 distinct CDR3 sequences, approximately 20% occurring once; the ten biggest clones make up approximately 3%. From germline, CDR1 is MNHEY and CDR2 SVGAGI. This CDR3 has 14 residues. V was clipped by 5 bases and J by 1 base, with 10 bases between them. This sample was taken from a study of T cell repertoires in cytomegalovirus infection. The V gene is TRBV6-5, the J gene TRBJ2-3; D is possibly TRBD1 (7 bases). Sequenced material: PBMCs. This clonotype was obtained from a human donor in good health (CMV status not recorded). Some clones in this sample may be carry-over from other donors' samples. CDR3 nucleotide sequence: TGTGCCAGCAGTCAGGGGGGCGGCACAGATACGCAGTATTTT. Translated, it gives CASSQGGGTDTQYF.